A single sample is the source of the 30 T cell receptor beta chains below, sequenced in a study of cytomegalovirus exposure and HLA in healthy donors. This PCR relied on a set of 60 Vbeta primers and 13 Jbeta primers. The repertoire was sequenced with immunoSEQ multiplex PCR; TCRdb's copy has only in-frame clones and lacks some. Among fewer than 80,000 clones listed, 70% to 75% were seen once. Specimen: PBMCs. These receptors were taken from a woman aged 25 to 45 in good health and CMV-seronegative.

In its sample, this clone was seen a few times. CDR3 sequence (DNA): TGTGCCAGCAGTTTGGAGAGTCCCCACGAGCAGTACTTC. It is translated as CASSLESPHEQYF. The V call is TRBV28, the J call TRBJ2-7, with D unclear. With 3 bases removed from V and 5 bases from J, the gap between germline ends came to 11 bases. The CDR3 loop spans 13 amino acids. Germline CDR1 reads MDHEN; CDR2 reads SYDVKM. The whole variable domain, remainder taken from reference TRBV28 and TRBJ2-7, is DVKVTQSSRYLVKRTGEKVFLECVQDMDHENMFWYRQDPGLGLRLIYFSYDVKMKEKGDIPEGYSVSREKKERFSLILESASTNQTSMYLCASSLESPHEQYFGPGTRLTVT.

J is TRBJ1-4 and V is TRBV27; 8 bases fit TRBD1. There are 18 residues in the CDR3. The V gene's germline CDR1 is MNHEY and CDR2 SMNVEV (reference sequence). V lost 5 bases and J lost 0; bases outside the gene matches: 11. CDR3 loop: CASSPLTGARATNEKLFF. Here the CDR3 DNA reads TGTGCCAGCAGTCCTTTGACAGGGGCCAGGGCAACTAATGAAAAACTGTTTTTT.

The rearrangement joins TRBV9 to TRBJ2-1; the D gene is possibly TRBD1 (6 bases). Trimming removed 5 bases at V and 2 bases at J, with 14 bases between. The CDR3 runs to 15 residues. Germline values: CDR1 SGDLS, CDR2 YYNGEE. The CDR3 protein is CASSSGDPAYNEQFF. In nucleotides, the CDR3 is TGTGCCAGCAGTTCAGGGGACCCCGCCTACAATGAGCAGTTCTTC.

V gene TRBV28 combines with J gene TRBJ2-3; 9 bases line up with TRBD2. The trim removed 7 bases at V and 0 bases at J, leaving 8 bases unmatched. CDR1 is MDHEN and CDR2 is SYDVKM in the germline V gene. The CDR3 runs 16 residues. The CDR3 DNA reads TGTGCCAGCAATCAACTTCTAGCGGGAAGCACAGATACGCAGTATTTT. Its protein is CASNQLLAGSTDTQYF.

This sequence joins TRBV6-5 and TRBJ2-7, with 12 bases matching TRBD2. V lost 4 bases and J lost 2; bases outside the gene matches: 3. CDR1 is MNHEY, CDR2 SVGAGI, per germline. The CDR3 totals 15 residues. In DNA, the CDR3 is TGTGCCAGCAGTTCTAGCGGGAGGGCCCCCTACGAGCAGTACTTC. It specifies CASSSSGRAPYEQYF.

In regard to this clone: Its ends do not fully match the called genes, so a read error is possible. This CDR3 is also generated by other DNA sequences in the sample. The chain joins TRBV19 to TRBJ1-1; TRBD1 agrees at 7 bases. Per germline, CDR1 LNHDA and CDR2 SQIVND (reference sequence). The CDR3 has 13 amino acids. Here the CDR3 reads CASSLRGVPEAFF. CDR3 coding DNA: TGTGCCAGTAGCCTCAGGGGGGTCCCTGAGGCTTTCTTT. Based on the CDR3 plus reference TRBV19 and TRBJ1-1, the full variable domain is DGGITQSPKYLFRKEGQNVTLSCEQNLNHDAMYWYRQDPGQGLRLIYYSQIVNDFQKGDIAEGYSVSREKKESFPLTVTSAQKNPTAFYLCASSLRGVPEAFFGQGTRLTVV.

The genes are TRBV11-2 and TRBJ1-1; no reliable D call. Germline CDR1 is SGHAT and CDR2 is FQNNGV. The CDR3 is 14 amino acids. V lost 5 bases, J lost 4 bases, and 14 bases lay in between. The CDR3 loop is CASSVAGIRTEAFF. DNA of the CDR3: TGTGCCAGCAGCGTAGCCGGGATTCGCACTGAAGCTTTCTTT.

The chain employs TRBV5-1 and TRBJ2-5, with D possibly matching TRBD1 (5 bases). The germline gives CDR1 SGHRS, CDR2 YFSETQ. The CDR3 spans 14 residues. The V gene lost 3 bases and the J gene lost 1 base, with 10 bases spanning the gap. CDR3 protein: CASSWTSAQETQYF. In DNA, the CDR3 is TGCGCCAGCAGCTGGACATCGGCCCAAGAGACCCAGTACTTC.

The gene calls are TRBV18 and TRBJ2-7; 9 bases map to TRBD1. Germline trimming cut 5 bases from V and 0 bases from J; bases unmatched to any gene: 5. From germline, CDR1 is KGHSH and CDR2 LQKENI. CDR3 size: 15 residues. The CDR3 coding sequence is TGTGCCAGCTCAACTGGACAGGGGAGCTCCTACGAGCAGTACTTC. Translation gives CASSTGQGSSYEQYF.

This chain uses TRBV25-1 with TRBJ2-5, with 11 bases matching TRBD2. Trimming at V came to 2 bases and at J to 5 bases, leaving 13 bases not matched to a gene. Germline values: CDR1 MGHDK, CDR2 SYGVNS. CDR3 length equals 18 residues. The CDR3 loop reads CASSETSGSQRKAETQYF. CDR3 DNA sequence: TGTGCCAGCAGTGAAACTAGCGGGAGTCAGAGGAAGGCTGAGACCCAGTACTTC.

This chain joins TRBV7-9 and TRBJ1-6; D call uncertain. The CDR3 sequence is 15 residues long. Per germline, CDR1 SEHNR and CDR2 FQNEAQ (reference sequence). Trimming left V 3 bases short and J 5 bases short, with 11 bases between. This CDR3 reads CASSFRATNNSPLHF. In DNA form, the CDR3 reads TGTGCCAGCAGCTTCCGGGCGACTAATAATTCACCCCTCCACTTT.

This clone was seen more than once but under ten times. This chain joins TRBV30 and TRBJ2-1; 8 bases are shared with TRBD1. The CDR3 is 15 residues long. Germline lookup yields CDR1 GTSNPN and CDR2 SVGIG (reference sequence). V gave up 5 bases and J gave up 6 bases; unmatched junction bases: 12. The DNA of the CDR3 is TGTGCCTGGCTGGTACAGGGGGAGGTGGTCAATGAGCAGTTCTTC. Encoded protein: CAWLVQGEVVNEQFF.

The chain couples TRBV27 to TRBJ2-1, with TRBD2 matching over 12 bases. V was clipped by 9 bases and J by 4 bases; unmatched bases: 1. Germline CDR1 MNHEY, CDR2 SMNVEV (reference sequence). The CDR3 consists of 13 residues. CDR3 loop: CASTSGGYNEQFF. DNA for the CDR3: TGTGCCAGTACTAGCGGGGGGTACAATGAGCAGTTCTTC.

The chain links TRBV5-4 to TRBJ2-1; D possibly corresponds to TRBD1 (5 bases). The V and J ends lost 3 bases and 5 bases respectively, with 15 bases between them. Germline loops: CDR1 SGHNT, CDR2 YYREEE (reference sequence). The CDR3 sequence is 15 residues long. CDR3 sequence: CASSSKRQRNNEQFF. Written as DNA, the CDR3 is TGTGCCAGCAGCTCGAAGAGACAGAGAAACAATGAGCAGTTCTTC.

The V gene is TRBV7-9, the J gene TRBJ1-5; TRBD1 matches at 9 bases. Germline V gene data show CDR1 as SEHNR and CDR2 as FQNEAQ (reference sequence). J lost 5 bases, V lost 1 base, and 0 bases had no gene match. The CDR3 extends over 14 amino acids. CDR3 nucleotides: TGTGCCAGCAGCTTAGGACAGGGGGATCAGCCCCAGCATTTT. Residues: CASSLGQGDQPQHF.

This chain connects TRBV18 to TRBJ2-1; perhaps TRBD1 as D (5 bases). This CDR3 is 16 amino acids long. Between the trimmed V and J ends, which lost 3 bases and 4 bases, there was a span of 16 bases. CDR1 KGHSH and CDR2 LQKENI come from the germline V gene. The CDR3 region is CASSPPRRQKYNEQFF. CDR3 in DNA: TGTGCCAGCTCACCGCCGAGGAGACAGAAATACAATGAGCAGTTCTTC.

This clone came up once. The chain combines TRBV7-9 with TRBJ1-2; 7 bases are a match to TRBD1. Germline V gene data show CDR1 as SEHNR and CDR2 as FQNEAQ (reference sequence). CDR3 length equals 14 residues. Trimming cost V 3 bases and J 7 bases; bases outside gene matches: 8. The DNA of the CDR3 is TGTGCCAGCAGCTTCTCCACAGGGGATAGTGGCTACACCTTC. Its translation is CASSFSTGDSGYTF.

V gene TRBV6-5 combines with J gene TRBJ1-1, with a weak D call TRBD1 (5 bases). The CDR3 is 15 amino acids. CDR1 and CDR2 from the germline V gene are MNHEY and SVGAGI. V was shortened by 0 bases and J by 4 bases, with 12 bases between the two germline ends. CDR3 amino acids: CASSYSAGLGTEAFF. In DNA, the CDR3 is TGTGCCAGCAGTTACTCGGCAGGGCTTGGCACTGAAGCTTTCTTT.

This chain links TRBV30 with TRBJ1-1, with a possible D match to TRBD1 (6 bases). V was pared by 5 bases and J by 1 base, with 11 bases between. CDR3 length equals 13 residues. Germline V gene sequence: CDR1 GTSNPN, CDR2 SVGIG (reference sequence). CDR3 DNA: TGTGCCTGGGCAGGACAGACGAACACTGAAGCTTTCTTT. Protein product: CAWAGQTNTEAFF.

The CDR3 DNA follows: TGTGCCTGGAGCAGGGGTAGTATAAACACCATATATTTT. Its protein product is CAWSRGSINTIYF. The chain uses TRBV30 and TRBJ1-3, with D maybe TRBD1 (6 bases). The CDR3 extends over 13 amino acids. Germline V gives CDR1 GTSNPN, CDR2 SVGIG (reference sequence). Trimming removed 3 bases at V and 6 bases at J, with 12 bases between.

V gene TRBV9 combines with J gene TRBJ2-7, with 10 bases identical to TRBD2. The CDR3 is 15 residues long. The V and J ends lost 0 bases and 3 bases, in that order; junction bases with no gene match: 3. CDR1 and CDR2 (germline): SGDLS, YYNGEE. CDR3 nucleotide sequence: TGTGCCAGCAGCGTAGGGACTAGCGGCATCTACGAGCAGTACTTC. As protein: CASSVGTSGIYEQYF.

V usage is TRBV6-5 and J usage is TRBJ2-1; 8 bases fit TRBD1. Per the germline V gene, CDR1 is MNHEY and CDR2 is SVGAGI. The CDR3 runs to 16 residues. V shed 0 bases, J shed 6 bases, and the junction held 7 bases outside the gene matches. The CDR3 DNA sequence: TGTGCCAGCAGTTACTCTTACAGGGGGGTTGTCAATGAGCAGTTCTTC. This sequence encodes CASSYSYRGVVNEQFF.

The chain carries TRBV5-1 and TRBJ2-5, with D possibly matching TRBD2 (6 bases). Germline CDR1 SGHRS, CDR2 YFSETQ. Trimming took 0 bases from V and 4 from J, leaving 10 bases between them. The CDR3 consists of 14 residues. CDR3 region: CASSLVRGGETQYF. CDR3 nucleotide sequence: TGCGCCAGCAGCTTGGTGCGGGGAGGAGAGACCCAGTACTTC.

The CDR3 here is CASSLVTGNYFSTDTQYF. CDR3 DNA: TGTGCCAGCAGCTTAGTGACAGGGAATTACTTTAGCACAGATACGCAGTATTTT. J is TRBJ2-3 and V is TRBV7-9; 7 nucleotides align to TRBD1. This CDR3 contains 18 residues. Per germline, CDR1 SEHNR and CDR2 FQNEAQ (reference sequence). Trimming cost V 1 base and J 0 bases; bases outside gene matches: 10.

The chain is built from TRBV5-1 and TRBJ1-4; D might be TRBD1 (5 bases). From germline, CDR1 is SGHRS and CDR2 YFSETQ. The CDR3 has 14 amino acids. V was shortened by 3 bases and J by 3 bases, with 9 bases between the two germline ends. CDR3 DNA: TGCGCCAGCAGCTCAGGGTCACCTAATGAAAAACTGTTTTTT. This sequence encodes CASSSGSPNEKLFF.

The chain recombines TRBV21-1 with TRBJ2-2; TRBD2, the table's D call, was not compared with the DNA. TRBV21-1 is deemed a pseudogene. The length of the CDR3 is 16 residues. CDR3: CASSKAETKNTGELFF. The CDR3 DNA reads TGTGCCAGCAGCAAAGCGGAGACTAAGAACACCGGGGAGCTGTTTTTT.

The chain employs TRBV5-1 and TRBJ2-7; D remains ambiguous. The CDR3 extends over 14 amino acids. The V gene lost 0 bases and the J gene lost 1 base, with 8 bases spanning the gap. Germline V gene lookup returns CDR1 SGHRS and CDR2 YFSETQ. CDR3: CASSLVADSYEQYF. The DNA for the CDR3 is TGCGCCAGCAGCTTGGTTGCAGATTCCTACGAGCAGTACTTC.

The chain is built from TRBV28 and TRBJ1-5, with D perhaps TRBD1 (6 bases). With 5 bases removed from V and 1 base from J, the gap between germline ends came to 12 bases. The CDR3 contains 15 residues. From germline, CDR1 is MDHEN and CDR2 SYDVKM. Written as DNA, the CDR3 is TGTGCCAGCAGTGTGACAGGTGGAAGCAATCAGCCCCAGCATTTT. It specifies CASSVTGGSNQPQHF.

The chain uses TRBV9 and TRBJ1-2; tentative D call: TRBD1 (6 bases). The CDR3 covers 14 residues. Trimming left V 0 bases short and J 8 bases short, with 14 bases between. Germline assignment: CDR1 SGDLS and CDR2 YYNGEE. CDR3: CASSVAAGAGGYTF. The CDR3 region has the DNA TGTGCCAGCAGCGTAGCTGCGGGGGCGGGGGGCTACACCTTC.

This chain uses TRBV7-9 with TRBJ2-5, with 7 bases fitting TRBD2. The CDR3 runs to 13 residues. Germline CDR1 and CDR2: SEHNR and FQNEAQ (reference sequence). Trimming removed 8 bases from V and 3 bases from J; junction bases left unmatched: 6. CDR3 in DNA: TGTGCCAGCGGGCTAGCGGAAGAAGAGACCCAGTACTTC. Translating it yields CASGLAEEETQYF.